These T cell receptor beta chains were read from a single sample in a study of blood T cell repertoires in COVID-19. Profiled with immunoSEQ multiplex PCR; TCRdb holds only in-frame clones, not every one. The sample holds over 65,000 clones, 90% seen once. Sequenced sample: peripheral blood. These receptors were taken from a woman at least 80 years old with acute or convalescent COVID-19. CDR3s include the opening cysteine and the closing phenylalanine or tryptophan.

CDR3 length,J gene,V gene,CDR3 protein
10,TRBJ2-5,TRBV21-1,CASCLGTEYF
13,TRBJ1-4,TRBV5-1,CASSFTGGEKLFF
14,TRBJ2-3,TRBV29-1,CSVETYGGTDTQYF
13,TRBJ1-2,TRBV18,CASSPRQGDGYTF
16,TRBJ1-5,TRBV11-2,CASSLGPGQGNQPQHF
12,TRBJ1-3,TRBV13,CASRRVGNTIYF
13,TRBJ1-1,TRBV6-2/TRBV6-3,CASSFYMYTEAFF
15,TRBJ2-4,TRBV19,CASKIGTSGKNIQYF
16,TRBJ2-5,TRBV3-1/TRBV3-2,CASSPKILAGQETQYF
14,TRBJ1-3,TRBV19,CASSVGVGGNTIYF
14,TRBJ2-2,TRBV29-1,CSTRLASNTGELFF
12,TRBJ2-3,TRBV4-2,CASSPGTDTQYF
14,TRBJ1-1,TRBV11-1,CASSRMGANTEAFF
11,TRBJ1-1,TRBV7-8,CASSPVREAFF
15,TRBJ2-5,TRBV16,CASSLQRRPQETQYF
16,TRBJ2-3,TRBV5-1,CASSLRTSGRTDTQYF
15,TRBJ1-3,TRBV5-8,CASSLDRAAGNTIYF
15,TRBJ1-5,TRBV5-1,CASSLDGNSNQPQHF
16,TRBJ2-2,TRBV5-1,CASSPRTGANTGELFF
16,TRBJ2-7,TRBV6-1,CASSVTGGQSSYEQYF
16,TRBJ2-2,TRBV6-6,CASRTSGGRVTGELFF
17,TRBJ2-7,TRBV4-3,CASSQDIPSGTLSEQYF
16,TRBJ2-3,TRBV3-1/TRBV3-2,CASSQVRGVGTDTQYF
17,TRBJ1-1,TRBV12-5,CASGYKTSTGGGTEAFF
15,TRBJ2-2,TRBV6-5,CASSLGQGAPGELFF
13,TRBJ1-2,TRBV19,CASTRDRVHGYTF